The T cell receptor (beta chain) described here comes from a study of persistence of HIV-infected CD4 T cells. Study in general: Donors were ART-treated; their CMV- and Gag-responding CD4+ T cells were isolated.

In regard to this clone: Antigen specificity is unknown.

Cells were stimulated with overlapping HIV-1 Gag 15-mer peptides. Memory cells lacking CD40L and CD69 with high CD45RO were sorted. Donors were HIV-1-infected adults who began suppressive ART during chronic infection. Donors had CD4+ T cell counts above 400 cells/uL and were CMV-seropositive. The study's findings and limits: Compared with CD3/CD28-stimulated cells, CMV- and Gag-responding cells showed lower TCRbeta richness.

This was the immunoSEQ version 4 assay in survey mode. Measured with immunoSEQ multiplex PCR; TCRdb has only the in-frame clones, and not every one. The table has 36,000 or so clones, around 86% seen once. The germline gives CDR1 MGHRA, CDR2 YSYEKL. With 4 bases removed from V and 1 base from J, the gap between germline ends came to 8 bases. The length of the CDR3 is 14 residues. The sequence came from an adult with HIV. The donor label of this sample is uncertain. J is TRBJ1-3 and V is TRBV4-1; D is uncertain. This material consisted of cultured CD4+ T cells from PBMCs, taken from a patient who received antiretroviral therapy. The CDR3 DNA is TGCGCCAGCAGCCCGATAGCTTCTGGAAACACCATATATTTT. The encoded protein is CASSPIASGNTIYF.